This T cell receptor beta chain appears in the sequencing data of a study of CD8+ T cells in alopecia areata. On the study more broadly: Patients in the treated group were given tofacitinib by mouth, 5 to 10 mg twice a day.

V was cut by 2 bases and J by 7 bases, with 15 bases left in between. This CDR3 contains 15 residues. Germline V lookup: CDR1 KGHSH, CDR2 LQKENI. Regarding this clone: Its antigen remains unknown.

Once RNA had been extracted, it was reverse transcribed into cDNA to act as the sequencing template. Method: immunoSEQ multiplex PCR; TCRdb's copy keeps in-frame clones and lacks some. The repertoire holds 120,000 or so clones, with over 60% as singletons. Study-level findings and limits: Especially in alopecia totalis/universalis, lesional scalp showed greater clonality than normal scalp did.

Treatment reported: oral pan-JAK inhibitor, 5-10 mg twice daily. PBMCs provided sorted CD4+ and CD8+ T cells. This TCR derives from a human donor with alopecia areata. The rearrangement uses TRBV18 and TRBJ1-5; no definite D call. This specimen consisted of CD4+ T cells sorted from blood, obtained at week 4, from a patient treated with tofacitinib. CDR3 nucleotides: TGTGCCAGCTCACCAGCGGCGGTAGTGGGACAGCCCCAGCATTTT. It translates to CASSPAAVVGQPQHF.